What follows are 7 T cell receptor beta chains derived from one specimen sequenced in a study of blood T cells in healthy people across ages. The use of a sample-barcoded 5' primer and a J-beta primer mix characterized a second PCR of roughly 7 to 11 cycles. One entry per CDR3 protein, called by TCRdb with MiXCR from the 5' RACE reads. The sample holds around 900,000 distinct CDR3 sequences; around 26% are singletons and the top ten take around 15%. Sequenced material: blood. The receptors derive from a woman of 80 years or more in good health.

This clonotype was seen only once. The chain recombines TRBV7-3 with TRBJ1-1; D may be TRBD1 (5 bases). Germline assignment: CDR1 SGHTA and CDR2 FQGTGA. There are 15 residues in the CDR3. The V and J ends lost 1 base and 0 bases respectively, with 9 bases between them. This CDR3 is CASSLNTGLNTEAFF. The CDR3 DNA reads TGTGCCAGCAGCTTAAATACAGGTCTGAACACTGAAGCTTTCTTT.

The sample holds many counts of this clonotype. The chain couples TRBV6-2 or TRBV6-3 to TRBJ2-3; D is undetermined. V was trimmed by 5 bases and J by 0 bases, leaving 9 bases between them. Germline V gene lookup returns CDR1 MNHEY and CDR2 SVGEGT. This CDR3 region has 14 residues. The CDR3: CASSVSASTDTQYF. For the CDR3, the DNA is TGTGCCAGCAGTGTTAGTGCTAGCACAGATACGCAGTATTTT.

The chain has TRBV20-1 and TRBJ1-4, with 8 bases aligning to TRBD1. The CDR3 totals 14 residues. Trimming removed 6 bases from V and 3 bases from J; junction bases left unmatched: 6. Per the germline V gene, CDR1 is DFQATT and CDR2 is SNEGSKA (reference sequence). CDR3 nucleotide sequence: TGCAGTGCCGCCAGGACAGGGTCTAATGAAAAACTGTTTTTT. Translating gives CSAARTGSNEKLFF.

The gene calls are TRBV19 and TRBJ2-1; D is undetermined. Germline lookup yields CDR1 LNHDA and CDR2 SQIVND (reference sequence). The CDR3 has 12 residues. Trimming shortened V by 3 bases and J by 8 bases, and 8 bases separated the two germline ends. CDR3 in DNA: TGTGCCAGTAGTATCCGTGGGGATGAGCAGTTCTTC. As protein: CASSIRGDEQFF.

This clonotype has at least ten counts. J is TRBJ2-7 and V is TRBV20-1; D gene ambiguous. The CDR3 runs 12 residues. V was trimmed by 3 bases and J by 2 bases, leaving 8 bases between them. Germline CDR1 DFQATT, CDR2 SNEGSKA (reference sequence). CDR3 DNA: TGCAGTGCTAGCTTCCAGACCTACGAGCAGTACTTC. This translates into CSASFQTYEQYF.

There are a few counts of this clonotype. One base away lies a much larger clone, so this may be a sequencing read error. The J gene is TRBJ2-5, the V gene TRBV6-2 or TRBV6-3; perhaps TRBD2 as D (5 bases). CDR3 size: 13 residues. The germline CDR1 and CDR2 sequences are MNHEY and SVGEGT. V was pared by 6 bases and J by 11 bases, with 19 bases between. The DNA of the CDR3 is TGTGCCAGCAGGGCTAGCCAACTTGGTGGGCAGTACTTC. Residues: CASRASQLGGQYF.

This clonotype was seen many times. This chain connects TRBV20-1 to TRBJ2-5; D remains unclear. Germline V gene data show CDR1 as DFQATT and CDR2 as SNEGSKA (reference sequence). The CDR3 extends over 15 amino acids. Deletions cut 4 bases from V and 3 bases from J, with 18 bases between. DNA for the CDR3: TGCAGTGCTACCCACTTCGGCCAGGCCAAAGAGACCCAGTACTTC. It translates to CSATHFGQAKETQYF.